Listed here are 15 T cell receptor beta chains from one sample, sequenced in a study of Ad26.COV2.S vaccination and SARS-CoV-2 variants. Stated treatment: around 19 received Ad26.COV2.S at low or high dose, single or two shots; several received placebo; per-sample allocation not given. Samples were taken on day 63 after the first vaccine or placebo injection. The method was immunoSEQ multiplex PCR; TCRdb's version includes in-frame clones alone and lacks a portion of them. Among about 410,000 clones listed, roughly 90% were seen once. Here the sequenced sample was peripheral blood, taken in a trial of Ad26.COV2.S vaccine versus placebo. These receptors were collected from a person between 18 and 59 years old who received the Ad26.COV2.S COVID-19 vaccine or a placebo.

This chain uses TRBV3-1 (or the pseudogene TRBV3-2) with TRBJ2-2, with D uncertain. The CDR3 loop spans 16 amino acids. Trimming stripped 0 bases from V and 2 bases from J, with 10 bases between. Germline CDR1 reads LGHDT; CDR2 reads YNNKEL (reference sequence). In nucleotides, the CDR3 is TGTGCCAGCAGCCAAGATCACCACCCCAACACCGGGGAGCTGTTTTTT. Translating gives CASSQDHHPNTGELFF.

This chain connects TRBV5-1 to TRBJ1-2; 7 bases are shared with TRBD1. The CDR3 is 15 residues long. Germline V gives CDR1 SGHRS, CDR2 YFSETQ. The V segment lost 4 bases and the J segment 2 bases; nucleotides outside the gene matches: 8. The CDR3 here is CASSAGTALNYGYTF. For the CDR3, the DNA is TGCGCCAGCAGCGCGGGGACAGCTCTAAACTATGGCTACACCTTC.

The chain links TRBV5-1 to TRBJ2-7, with 9 bases identical to TRBD1. Germline CDR1 reads SGHRS; CDR2 reads YFSETQ. Losses at the gene ends were 0 bases for V and 4 bases for J; bases not matched to a gene: 8. The CDR3 spans 16 residues. The CDR3 protein is CASSLAPGTGQYEQYF. The CDR3 nucleotides are TGCGCCAGCAGCTTGGCCCCGGGGACAGGGCAATACGAGCAGTACTTC.

This chain connects TRBV19 to TRBJ2-6; maybe TRBD1 (7 bases). V dropped 4 bases and J dropped 0 bases, with 13 bases sitting between them. This CDR3 contains 17 residues. CDR1 and CDR2 (germline): LNHDA, SQIVND (reference sequence). The CDR3 sequence is CASSSQGGLSGANVLTF. DNA for the CDR3: TGTGCCAGTAGTAGCCAGGGGGGCCTCTCTGGGGCCAACGTCCTGACTTTC. Based on the CDR3 plus reference TRBV19 and TRBJ2-6, the full variable domain is DGGITQSPKYLFRKEGQNVTLSCEQNLNHDAMYWYRQDPGQGLRLIYYSQIVNDFQKGDIAEGYSVSREKKESFPLTVTSAQKNPTAFYLCASSSQGGLSGANVLTFGAGSRLTVL.

This chain joins TRBV7-9 and TRBJ2-1; 10 bases are a match to TRBD1. Losses at the gene ends were 6 bases for V and 5 bases for J; bases not matched to a gene: 7. The CDR3 totals 15 residues. Germline-derived CDR1 and CDR2 are SEHNR and FQNEAQ (reference sequence). In DNA form, the CDR3 reads TGTGCCAGCAGTCCCGGGACAGGGGAAAACAATGAGCAGTTCTTC. The encoded protein is CASSPGTGENNEQFF.

The V gene is TRBV30, the J gene TRBJ1-5, with 7 bases matching TRBD1. The CDR3 length is 15 residues. V trimming: 0 bases; J trimming: 2 bases; junction bases outside the gene matches: 4. Germline V gene lookup returns CDR1 GTSNPN and CDR2 SVGIG (reference sequence). CDR3 sequence reads: CAWSVSGGGNQPQHF. The CDR3 DNA sequence: TGTGCCTGGAGTGTATCAGGGGGAGGCAATCAGCCCCAGCATTTT.

This chain uses TRBV2 with TRBJ1-2; TRBD1 aligns across 9 bases. Germline CDR1 SNHLY, CDR2 FYNNEI. Trimming at V came to 9 bases and at J to 7 bases, leaving 3 bases not matched to a gene. CDR3 length: 11 residues. The CDR3 DNA reads TGTGCCAGGGACAGGGGTGGTGGCTACACCTTC. Protein product: CARDRGGGYTF.

The chain is built from TRBV10-3 and TRBJ2-5; TRBD2 agrees at 9 bases. CDR3 length equals 17 residues. Trimming removed 2 bases from V and 1 base from J; junction bases left unmatched: 8. Germline CDR1 reads ENHRY; CDR2 reads SYGVKD. The CDR3 nucleotides read TGTGCCATCAGTGAGCCGTATAGCGGGAGTGGCCAAGAGACCCAGTACTTC. It is translated as CAISEPYSGSGQETQYF.

V and J are TRBV3-1 (or the pseudogene TRBV3-2) and TRBJ2-5; the D is unclear. Germline lookup yields CDR1 LGHDT and CDR2 YNNKEL (reference sequence). Trimming took off 1 base at V and 2 bases at J, with 11 bases between the two ends. This CDR3 is 15 amino acids long. CDR3 in DNA: TGTGCCAGCAGCCAAGCGGCGACTTTACAAGAGACCCAGTACTTC. Its protein is CASSQAATLQETQYF.

The genes are TRBV3-1 (or the pseudogene TRBV3-2) and TRBJ2-2; D unresolved. V gave up 0 bases and J gave up 0 bases, with 5 bases separating them. The CDR3 loop spans 15 amino acids. Germline assignment: CDR1 LGHDT and CDR2 YNNKEL (reference sequence). CDR3 bases: TGTGCCAGCAGCCAAGACGACGCGAACACCGGGGAGCTGTTTTTT. Its protein product is CASSQDDANTGELFF.

The gene calls are TRBV12-3 or TRBV12-4 and TRBJ2-7; D gene uncertain. V gave up 2 bases and J gave up 2 bases, with 7 bases separating them. The CDR3 is 13 amino acids. CDR3 loop: CASSLQVTYEQYF. The CDR3 DNA sequence: TGTGCCAGCAGTTTACAGGTGACCTACGAGCAGTACTTC.

The chain is built from TRBV5-1 and TRBJ2-5; D is perhaps TRBD2 (6 bases). The V end lost 5 bases, the J end lost 4 bases, and 6 bases lay between the germline ends. The germline V gene encodes CDR1 SGHRS and CDR2 YFSETQ. This CDR3 comprises 11 residues. The CDR3 nucleotides are TGCGCCAGCAGGGGGGGAGAGACCCAGTACTTC. Amino acid sequence: CASRGGETQYF.

The J gene is TRBJ2-1, the V gene TRBV18; D possibly corresponds to TRBD2 (7 bases). CDR1 and CDR2 from the germline V gene are KGHSH and LQKENI. The CDR3 length is 16 residues. Trimming cost V 0 bases and J 6 bases, with 15 bases left between them. This chain's CDR3 is CASSPPSRGAGNEQFF. The DNA for the CDR3 is TGTGCCAGCTCACCACCGAGCCGGGGGGCTGGCAATGAGCAGTTCTTC.

The rearrangement uses TRBV4-3 and TRBJ1-6; maybe TRBD1 (5 bases). V lost 4 bases and J 0 bases, leaving 7 bases between the germline ends. The CDR3 is 15 residues long. The germline V gene encodes CDR1 LGHNA and CDR2 YSLEER. DNA of the CDR3: TGCGCCAGCAGCCCAGACAGCTCCTATAATTCACCCCTCCACTTT. Residues: CASSPDSSYNSPLHF.

The chain combines TRBV7-3 with TRBJ2-2; possible D gene TRBD1, 5 bases. The germline V gene encodes CDR1 SGHTA and CDR2 FQGTGA. V lost 1 base and J 4 bases, leaving 7 bases between the germline ends. The CDR3 length is 14 residues. The CDR3 nucleotides read TGTGCCAGCAGCTTAAAGACAGCCACCGGGGAGCTGTTTTTT. Translation gives CASSLKTATGELFF.